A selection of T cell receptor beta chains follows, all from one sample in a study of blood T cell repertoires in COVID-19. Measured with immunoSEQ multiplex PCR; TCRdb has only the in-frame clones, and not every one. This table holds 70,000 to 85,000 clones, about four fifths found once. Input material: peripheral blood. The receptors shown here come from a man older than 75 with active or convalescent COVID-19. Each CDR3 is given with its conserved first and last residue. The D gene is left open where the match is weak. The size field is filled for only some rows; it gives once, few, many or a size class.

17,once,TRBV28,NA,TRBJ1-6,TGTGCCAGCAGTTTATTAGTGAGGAGCTCCTATAATTCACCCCTCCACTTT,CASSLLVRSSYNSPLHF
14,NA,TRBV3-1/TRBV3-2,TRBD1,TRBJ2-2,TGTGCCAGCAAAGGGACAGGTGCGTCCGGGGAGCTGTTTTTT,CASKGTGASGELFF
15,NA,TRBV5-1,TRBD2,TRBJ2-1,TGCGCCAGCAGCCGTATGGCTAGCGGGGGCAATGAGCAGTTCTTC,CASSRMASGGNEQFF
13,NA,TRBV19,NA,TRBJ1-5,TGTGCCAGTAGTGCTCTTGGGGCTCAGCCCCAGCATTTT,CASSALGAQPQHF
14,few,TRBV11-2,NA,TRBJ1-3,TGTGCCAGCAGACCATTGGGGGGGGGAAACACCATATATTTT,CASRPLGGGNTIYF
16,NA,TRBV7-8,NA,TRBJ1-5,TGTGCCAGCAGCTCCCTTACAGGGATCAGCAATCAGCCCCAGCATTTT,CASSSLTGISNQPQHF
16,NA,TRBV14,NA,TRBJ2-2,TGTGCCAGCAGCGGCGGCGCGGCCTTGAACACCGGGGAGCTGTTTTTT,CASSGGAALNTGELFF
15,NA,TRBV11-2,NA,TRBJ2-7,TGTGCCAGCAGCTTTGGGATGACCGAAACAGGGGAGCAGTACTTC,CASSFGMTETGEQYF
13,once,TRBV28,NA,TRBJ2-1,TGTGCCAGCAGCCCCTGGGCCAATAATGAGCAGTTCTTC,CASSPWANNEQFF
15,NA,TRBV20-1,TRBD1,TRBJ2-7,TGCAGTGCTAGTTCCGGCAGGGGGCAGCCCTACGAGCAGTACTTC,CSASSGRGQPYEQYF
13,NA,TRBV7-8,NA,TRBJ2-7,TGTGCCAGCAGCCGCACGCAGGAATACGAGCAGTACTTC,CASSRTQEYEQYF
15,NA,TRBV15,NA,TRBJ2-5,TGTGCCACCAGCAGAGATGCCGCGGCCGTGGAGACCCAGTACTTC,CATSRDAAAVETQYF
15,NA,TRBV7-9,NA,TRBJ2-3,TGTGCCAGCACCTGGGCCGGGGTGTCGACAGATACGCAGTATTTT,CASTWAGVSTDTQYF
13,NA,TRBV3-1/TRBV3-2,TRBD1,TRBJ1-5,TGTGCCAGCAGCCAAGCGAGACAGGGTACCCAGCATTTT,CASSQARQGTQHF
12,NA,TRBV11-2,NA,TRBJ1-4,TGTGCCAGCAGCTTAGGACATCAAAAACTGTTTTTT,CASSLGHQKLFF
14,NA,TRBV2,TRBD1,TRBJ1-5,TGTGCCACAAGACAGGGTGGAAGCAATCAGCCCCAGCATTTT,CATRQGGSNQPQHF
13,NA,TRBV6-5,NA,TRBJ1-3,TGTGCCAGCAGGAGGGACTCTGGAAACACCATATATTTT,CASRRDSGNTIYF
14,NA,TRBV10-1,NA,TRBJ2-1,TGCGCCAGCAGTAGAGCGGAGATTGGGAATGAGCAGTTCTTC,CASSRAEIGNEQFF
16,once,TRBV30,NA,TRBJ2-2,TGTGCCTGGAGTGTCCTCTTGGAACTAGGGACCGGGGAGCTGTTTTTT,CAWSVLLELGTGELFF
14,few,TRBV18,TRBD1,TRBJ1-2,TGTGCCAGCTCCCCTCCGGGACAGGGGTATGGCTACACCTTC,CASSPPGQGYGYTF
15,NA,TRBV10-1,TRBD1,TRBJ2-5,TGCGCCAGCAGTGGGACCTGGACAGGGGGAGAGACCCAGTACTTC,CASSGTWTGGETQYF
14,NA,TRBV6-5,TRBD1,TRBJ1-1,TGTGCCAGCAGTCGAGGACAGGGGAACACTGAAGCTTTCTTT,CASSRGQGNTEAFF
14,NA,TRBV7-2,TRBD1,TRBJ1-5,TGTGCCAGCAGCTTACACAGGGGGAATCAGCCCCAGCATTTT,CASSLHRGNQPQHF
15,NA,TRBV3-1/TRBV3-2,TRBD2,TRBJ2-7,TGTGCCAGCAGCCAAGCCGCCCGGACTAGCTACGAGCAGTACTTC,CASSQAARTSYEQYF
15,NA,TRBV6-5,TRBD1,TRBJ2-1,TGTGCCAGCCTCGGGACAGGGGCCAACTACAATGAGCAGTTCTTC,CASLGTGANYNEQFF
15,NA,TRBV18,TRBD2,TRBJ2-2,TGTGCCAGCTCACCACGATTAGCGGGCACCGGGGAGCTGTTTTTT,CASSPRLAGTGELFF
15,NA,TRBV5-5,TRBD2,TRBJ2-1,TGTGCCAGCACTGTACTAGCGGGAGTCTACAATGAGCAGTTCTTC,CASTVLAGVYNEQFF
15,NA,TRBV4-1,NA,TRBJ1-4,TGCGCCAGCAGCCAAGATGGGCACCCTCTTGAAAAACTGTTTTTT,CASSQDGHPLEKLFF
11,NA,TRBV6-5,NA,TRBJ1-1,TGTGCCAGCAGGAGGAACACTGAAGCTTTCTTT,CASRRNTEAFF
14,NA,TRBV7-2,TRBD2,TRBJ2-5,TGTGCCAGCAGCTTTAGCGGGAGTCAAGAGACCCAGTACTTC,CASSFSGSQETQYF
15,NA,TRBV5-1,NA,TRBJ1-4,TGCGCCAGCAGCTTGGACACAGGGTACAATGAAAAACTGTTTTTT,CASSLDTGYNEKLFF
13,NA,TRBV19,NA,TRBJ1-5,TGTGCCAGCAGAAGGGAGCACAATCAGCCCCAGCATTTT,CASRREHNQPQHF
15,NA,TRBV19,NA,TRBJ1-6,TGTGCCAGTAGTATAGTCCCCAGGGAAAATTCACCCCTCCACTTT,CASSIVPRENSPLHF
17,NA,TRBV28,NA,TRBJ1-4,TGTGCCAGCAGTTTATTCCTAGACAGGACAACTAATGAAAAACTGTTTTTT,CASSLFLDRTTNEKLFF
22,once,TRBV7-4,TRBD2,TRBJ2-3,TGTGCCAGCAGCCATACCCGAGTACGGGCAAAAAGGCGGGAGGGCGTCACAGATACGCAGTATTTT,CASSHTRVRAKRREGVTDTQYF
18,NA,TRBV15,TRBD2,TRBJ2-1,TGTGCCACCAGCAGAGATAAGACCGCTAGCGGGAGGCCTAATGAGCAGTTCTTC,CATSRDKTASGRPNEQFF
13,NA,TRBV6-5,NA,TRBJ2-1,TGTGCCAGCAGTTCAGGGTCCGTCGGTGAGCAGTTCTTC,CASSSGSVGEQFF
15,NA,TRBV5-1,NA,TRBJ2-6,TGCGCCAGCAGCTTTCGGAGCTCTGGGGCCAACGTCCTGACTTTC,CASSFRSSGANVLTF
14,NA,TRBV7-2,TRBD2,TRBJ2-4,TGTGCCAGCAGCCCACTAGCGGGAGGGGGAATTCAGTACTTC,CASSPLAGGGIQYF
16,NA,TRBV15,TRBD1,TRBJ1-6,TGTGCCACCAGCAGAGATGTCGACAGGGGTTATTCACCCCTCCACTTT,CATSRDVDRGYSPLHF
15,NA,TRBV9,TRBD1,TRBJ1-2,TGTGCCAGCAGCGCCCTAACGGGACAGGGCTATGGCTACACCTTC,CASSALTGQGYGYTF
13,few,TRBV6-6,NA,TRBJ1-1,TGTGCCAGCGAGGCGGCAGCGAACACTGAAGCTTTCTTT,CASEAAANTEAFF
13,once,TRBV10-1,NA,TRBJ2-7,TGCGCCAGCAGTGAGTCAGAGTCTCTTGGGCAGTACTTC,CASSESESLGQYF
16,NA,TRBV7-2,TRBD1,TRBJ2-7,TGTGCCAGCAGCAACCGTCCGGGACAGGGGATGGGGGAGCAGTACTTC,CASSNRPGQGMGEQYF
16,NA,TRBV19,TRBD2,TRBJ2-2,TGTGCCAGTAGTGGCGGACTAGCGGCGAACACCGGGGAGCTGTTTTTT,CASSGGLAANTGELFF
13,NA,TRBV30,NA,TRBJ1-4,TGTGCCTGGACCCCGTCAACTAATGAAAAACTGTTTTTT,CAWTPSTNEKLFF
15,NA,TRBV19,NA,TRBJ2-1,TGTGCCAGTAGCTTAGGGAGAGGGTATTACAATGAGCAGTTCTTC,CASSLGRGYYNEQFF
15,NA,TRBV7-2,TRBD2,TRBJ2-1,TGTGCCAGCAGCCGCGCCGGACTAGCCTACAATGAGCAGTTCTTC,CASSRAGLAYNEQFF